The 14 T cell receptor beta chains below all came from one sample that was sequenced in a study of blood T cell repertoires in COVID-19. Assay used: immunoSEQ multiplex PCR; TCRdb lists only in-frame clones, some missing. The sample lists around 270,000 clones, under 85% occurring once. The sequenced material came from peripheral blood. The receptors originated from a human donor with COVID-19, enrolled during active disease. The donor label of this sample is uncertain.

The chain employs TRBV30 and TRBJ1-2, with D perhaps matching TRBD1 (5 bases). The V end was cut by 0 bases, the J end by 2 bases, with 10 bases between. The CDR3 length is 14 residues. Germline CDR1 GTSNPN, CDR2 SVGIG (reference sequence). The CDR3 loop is CAWSVGPGNYGYTF. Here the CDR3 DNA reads TGTGCCTGGAGTGTAGGTCCAGGGAACTATGGCTACACCTTC. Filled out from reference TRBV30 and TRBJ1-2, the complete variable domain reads SQTIHQWPATLVQPVGSPLSLECTVEGTSNPNLYWYRQAAGRGLQLLFYSVGIGQISSEVPQNLSASRPQDRQFILSSKKLLLSDSGFYLCAWSVGPGNYGYTFGSGTRLTVV.

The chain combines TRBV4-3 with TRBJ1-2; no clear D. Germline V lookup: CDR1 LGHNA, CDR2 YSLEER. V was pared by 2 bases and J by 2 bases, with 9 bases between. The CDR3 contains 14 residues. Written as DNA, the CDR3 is TGCGCCAGCAGCCAAACCCCGACAAACTATGGCTACACCTTC. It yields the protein CASSQTPTNYGYTF.

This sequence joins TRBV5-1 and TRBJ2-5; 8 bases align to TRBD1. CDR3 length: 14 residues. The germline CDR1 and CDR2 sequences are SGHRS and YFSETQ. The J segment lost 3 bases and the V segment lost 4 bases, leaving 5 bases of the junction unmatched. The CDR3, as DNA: TGCGCCAGCAGCCTCCAGGGGGCCGAAGAGACCCAGTACTTC. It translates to CASSLQGAEETQYF.

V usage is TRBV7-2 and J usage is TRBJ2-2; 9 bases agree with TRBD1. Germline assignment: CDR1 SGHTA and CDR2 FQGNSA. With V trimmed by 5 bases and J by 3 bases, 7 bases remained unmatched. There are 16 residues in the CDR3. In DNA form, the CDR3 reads TGTGCCAGCAGCGGACAGGGGAGAGGTTACACCGGGGAGCTGTTTTTT. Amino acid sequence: CASSGQGRGYTGELFF.

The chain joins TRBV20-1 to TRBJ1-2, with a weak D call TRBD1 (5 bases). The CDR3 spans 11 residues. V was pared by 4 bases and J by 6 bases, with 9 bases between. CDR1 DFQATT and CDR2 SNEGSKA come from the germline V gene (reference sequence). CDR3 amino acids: CSAIRVDGYTF. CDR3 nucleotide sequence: TGCAGTGCTATCAGGGTCGATGGCTACACCTTC.

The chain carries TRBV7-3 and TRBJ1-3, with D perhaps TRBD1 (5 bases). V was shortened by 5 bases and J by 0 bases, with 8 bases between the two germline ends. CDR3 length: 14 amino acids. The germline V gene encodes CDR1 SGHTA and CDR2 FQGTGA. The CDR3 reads CASSPQGSGNTIYF. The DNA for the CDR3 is TGTGCCAGCAGCCCCCAGGGCTCTGGAAACACCATATATTTT.

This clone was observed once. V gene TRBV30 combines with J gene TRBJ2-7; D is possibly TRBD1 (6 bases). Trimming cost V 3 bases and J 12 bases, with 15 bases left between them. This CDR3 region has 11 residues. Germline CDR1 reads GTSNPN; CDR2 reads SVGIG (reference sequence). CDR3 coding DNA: TGTGCCTGGAGCTTAAACAGGGAACGGTACTTC. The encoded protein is CAWSLNRERYF.

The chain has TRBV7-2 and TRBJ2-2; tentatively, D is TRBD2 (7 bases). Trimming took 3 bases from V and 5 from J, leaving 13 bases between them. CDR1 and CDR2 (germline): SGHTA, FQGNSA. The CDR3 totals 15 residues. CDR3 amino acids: CASSFGRGGTGELFF. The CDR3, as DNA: TGTGCCAGCAGCTTCGGCAGGGGAGGGACCGGGGAGCTGTTTTTT.

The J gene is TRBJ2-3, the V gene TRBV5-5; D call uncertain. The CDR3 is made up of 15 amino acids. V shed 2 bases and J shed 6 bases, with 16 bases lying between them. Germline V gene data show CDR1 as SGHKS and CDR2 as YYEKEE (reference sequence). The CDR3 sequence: CASSLAEVEMDTQYF. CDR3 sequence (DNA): TGTGCCAGCAGCTTAGCCGAGGTAGAGATGGATACGCAGTATTTT. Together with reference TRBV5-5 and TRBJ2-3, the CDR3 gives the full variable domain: DAGVTQSPTHLIKTRGQQVTLRCSPISGHKSVSWYQQVLGQGPQFIFQYYEKEERGRGNFPDRFSARQFPNYSSELNVNALLLGDSALYLCASSLAEVEMDTQYFGPGTRLTVL.

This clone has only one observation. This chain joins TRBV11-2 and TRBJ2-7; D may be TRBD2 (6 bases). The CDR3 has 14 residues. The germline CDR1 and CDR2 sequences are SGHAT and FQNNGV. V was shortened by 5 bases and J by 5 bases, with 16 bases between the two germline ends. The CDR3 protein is CASSRPSEGDEQYF. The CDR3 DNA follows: TGTGCCAGCAGCCGCCCCTCGGAGGGAGACGAGCAGTACTTC.

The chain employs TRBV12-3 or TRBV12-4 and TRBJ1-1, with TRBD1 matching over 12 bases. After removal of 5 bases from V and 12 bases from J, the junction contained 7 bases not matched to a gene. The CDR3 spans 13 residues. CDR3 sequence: CASSMGTGGETFF. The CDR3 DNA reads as TGTGCCAGCAGTATGGGGACAGGGGGCGAGACTTTCTTT.

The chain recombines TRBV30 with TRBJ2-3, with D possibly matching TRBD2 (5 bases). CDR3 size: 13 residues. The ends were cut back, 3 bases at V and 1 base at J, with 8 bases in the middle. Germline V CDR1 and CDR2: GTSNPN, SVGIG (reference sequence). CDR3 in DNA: TGTGCCTGGAGATTGCGGGGCACAGATACGCAGTATTTT. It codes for CAWRLRGTDTQYF.

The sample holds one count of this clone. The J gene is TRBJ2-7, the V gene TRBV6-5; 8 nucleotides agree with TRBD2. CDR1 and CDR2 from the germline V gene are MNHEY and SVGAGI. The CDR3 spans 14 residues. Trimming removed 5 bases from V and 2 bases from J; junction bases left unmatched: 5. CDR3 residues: CASSTSGSTYEQYF. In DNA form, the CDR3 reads TGTGCCAGCAGTACAAGCGGGAGCACCTACGAGCAGTACTTC.

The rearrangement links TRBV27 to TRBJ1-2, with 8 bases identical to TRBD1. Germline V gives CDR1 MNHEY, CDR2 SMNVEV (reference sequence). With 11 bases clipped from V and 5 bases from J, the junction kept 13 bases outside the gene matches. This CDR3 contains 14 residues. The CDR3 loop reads CASRRTGSIYGYTF. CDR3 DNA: TGTGCCTCTCGCAGGACAGGGTCAATTTATGGCTACACCTTC.